Below are 12 T cell receptor beta chains sequenced from a single sample in a study of shared clonotypes between healthy human individuals. TCRdb keeps only in-frame clones here, not all; method: immunoSEQ multiplex PCR. The sample includes some 1.5 million clones, about 96% seen only once; the top ten take more than 0.9%. Sequenced input: naive CD4+ T cells sorted from blood. Subset meaning: CD45RA+ positively selected. The receptors stem from a man between 25 and 39 years old in good health.

The chain uses TRBV7-6 and TRBJ1-2; tentatively, D is TRBD1 (6 bases). Deletions cut 5 bases from V and 1 base from J, with 23 bases between. The CDR3 is 18 amino acids. The V gene's germline CDR1 is SGHVS and CDR2 FNYEAQ. CDR3 nucleotide sequence: TGTGCCAGCAGCCCACTTAGTGGCCTAGGGGGAAGTAACTATGGCTACACCTTC. This sequence encodes CASSPLSGLGGSNYGYTF. Full variable domain (remainder filled in from reference TRBV7-6 and TRBJ1-2): GAGVSQSPRYKVTKRGQDVALRCDPISGHVSLYWYRQALGQGPEFLTYFNYEAQQDKSGLPNDRFSAERPEGSISTLTIQRTEQRDSAMYRCASSPLSGLGGSNYGYTFGSGTRLTVV.

J is TRBJ2-6 and V is TRBV5-5; a possible D gene is TRBD1 (6 bases). V was trimmed by 4 bases and J by 4 bases, leaving 15 bases between them. This CDR3 has 16 residues. Per germline, CDR1 SGHKS and CDR2 YYEKEE (reference sequence). CDR3: CASSTRQVAGANVLTF. CDR3 DNA sequence: TGTGCCAGCAGCACCAGACAGGTAGCCGGGGCCAACGTCCTGACTTTC.

This chain connects TRBV9 to TRBJ2-7, with 8 bases lining up with TRBD2. The germline CDR1 and CDR2 sequences are SGDLS and YYNGEE. V shed 7 bases, J shed 5 bases, and the junction held 11 bases outside the gene matches. The CDR3 is made up of 14 amino acids. The CDR3 region has the DNA TGTGCCAGCGGCGGGTCGGGAGGGCCGGACGAGCAGTACTTC. It translates to CASGGSGGPDEQYF.

The count of this clone is one. The chain is built from TRBV28 and TRBJ2-1, with D possibly matching TRBD2 (6 bases). The CDR3 has 15 residues. Trimming removed 6 bases at V and 11 bases at J, with 23 bases between. Germline V gene data show CDR1 as MDHEN and CDR2 as SYDVKM. CDR3 in DNA: TGTGCCAGCAGCTCCGGGACTCTCAACCCCCAACAGCAGTTCTTC. It specifies CASSSGTLNPQQQFF.

This sequence joins TRBV5-1 and TRBJ2-7, with D possibly being TRBD2 (6 bases). Between the trimmed V and J ends, which lost 5 bases and 3 bases, there was a span of 21 bases. This CDR3 spans 16 amino acids. CDR1 and CDR2 from the germline V gene are SGHRS and YFSETQ. Here the CDR3 reads CASSLLRGKNSYEQYF. In DNA, the CDR3 is TGCGCCAGCAGTCTTTTGCGGGGCAAAAATAGCTACGAGCAGTACTTC.

CDR3 protein: CASSPRQGNTGELFF. CDR3 DNA: TGTGCCAGCAGCCCACGACAGGGGAACACCGGGGAGCTGTTTTTT. The rearrangement uses TRBV5-5 and TRBJ2-2, with 7 bases that match TRBD1. This CDR3 is 15 amino acids long. The J segment lost 1 base and the V segment lost 4 bases, leaving 4 bases of the junction unmatched. Germline V gene data show CDR1 as SGHKS and CDR2 as YYEKEE (reference sequence).

CDR3 region: CASSLGSMNTEAFF. The CDR3 DNA sequence: TGTGCCAGCAGCTTAGGGAGCATGAACACTGAAGCTTTCTTT. The chain recombines TRBV11-3 with TRBJ1-1; D is undetermined. The V gene's germline CDR1 is SGHNT and CDR2 YENEEA. The CDR3 runs 14 residues. V shed 1 base and J shed 0 bases, with 6 bases lying between them. Full variable domain (rest looked up from reference TRBV11-3 and TRBJ1-1): EAGVVQSPRYKIIEKKQPVAFWCNPISGHNTLYWYLQNLGQGPELLIRYENEEAVDDSQLPKDRFSAERLKGVDSTLKIQPAELGDSAVYLCASSLGSMNTEAFFGQGTRLTVV.

The chain carries TRBV28 and TRBJ2-1; the match to TRBD2 covers 9 bases. The V gene's germline CDR1 is MDHEN and CDR2 SYDVKM. The CDR3 is made up of 16 amino acids. Trimming at V came to 5 bases and at J to 4 bases, leaving 9 bases not matched to a gene. The CDR3 sequence is CASSAPSGTPYNEQFF. The CDR3 DNA sequence: TGTGCCAGCAGTGCCCCTAGCGGGACACCTTACAATGAGCAGTTCTTC.

The chain links TRBV28 to TRBJ2-7; 7 bases align to TRBD1. CDR1 is MDHEN and CDR2 is SYDVKM in the germline V gene. V dropped 4 bases and J dropped 2; count of bases not matched to a gene: 5. CDR3 length: 14 amino acids. The CDR3 loop is CASSSPDRAYEQYF. DNA of the CDR3: TGTGCCAGCAGTTCACCCGACAGGGCCTACGAGCAGTACTTC.

The DNA of the CDR3 is TGCGCCAGCAGCTTCCTAGCGGGGCGAAGCTCCTACAATGAGCAGTTCTTC. Translated: CASSFLAGRSSYNEQFF. The V and J genes are TRBV5-1 and TRBJ2-1; TRBD2 agrees at 9 bases. The V and J ends lost 2 bases and 0 bases, in that order; junction bases with no gene match: 6. CDR1 is SGHRS and CDR2 is YFSETQ in the germline V gene. The length of the CDR3 is 17 residues. Using reference TRBV5-1 and TRBJ2-1 for the parts outside the CDR3, the full variable domain is KAGVTQTPRYLIKTRGQQVTLSCSPISGHRSVSWYQQTPGQGLQFLFEYFSETQRNKGNFPGRFSGRQFSNSRSEMNVSTLELGDSALYLCASSFLAGRSSYNEQFFGPGTRLTVL.

To note about this clone: At one boundary the junction diverges from the germline segment, which might be a read error. The chain combines TRBV20-1 with TRBJ1-5; D not certain. The CDR3 extends over 10 amino acids. Germline V gene data show CDR1 as DFQATT and CDR2 as SNEGSKA (reference sequence). CDR3 nucleotide sequence: TGCAGTGCTAGCGATCAGCCCCAGCATTTT. It is translated as CSASDQPQHF.

The rearrangement joins TRBV18 to TRBJ2-7, with unresolved D. Germline V gives CDR1 KGHSH, CDR2 LQKENI. The CDR3 runs 14 residues. The germline V and J ends were trimmed by 4 bases and 3 bases, with 13 bases remaining between them. CDR3 in DNA: TGTGCCAGCTCACGGTTAGACCGATTCTACGAGCAGTACTTC. Its translation: CASSRLDRFYEQYF.